The T cell receptor (beta chain) described here comes from a study of T-cell memory formation after mild COVID-19 (dated by TCRdb to about 2021). Background on the whole study: Most TCR sequence clusters were specific to one of the two donors. Longitudinal TCRalpha and TCRbeta repertoire sequencing tracked T-cell clones expanding and contracting after mild COVID-19 in two donors. The cohort comprised two young, previously healthy adult volunteers, one female and one male.

The listed sequencing device is Illumina NovaSeq 6000. TCRalpha and TCRbeta cDNA libraries were constructed by 5'RACE with constant-segment primers, with sample barcodes and unique molecular identifiers being introduced. Trizol reagent was used to extract RNA from every sample. Library amplification was performed in two PCR steps, and a second sample barcode and Illumina TruSeq adapters were introduced in the second step. The libraries were sequenced on an Illumina NovaSeq using 2 x 150 bp paired-end reads. The study's own analysis went as follows. Reads were demultiplexed and collapsed into UMI-guided consensus sequences with migec v1.2.7. With mixcr v2.1.11, UMI consensuses were aligned to TRA and TRB V and J templates and assembled into clonotypes. A clonotype was counted as expanded or contracted only when both edgeR and NoisET called the clonotype significant, with the noise models trained on biological replicates. For edgeR calls, the cutoffs were a false discovery rate-adjusted p below 0.01 and a log2 fold-change threshold of 1. As an exploratory analysis of dynamics, max-normalized trajectories of the 1000 most abundant clonotypes were examined with PCA combined with hierarchical clustering. Separately sequenced CD4+ and CD8+ repertoires were used to assign the CD4 or CD8 phenotype of responding clones. The public reads were run again by TCRdb, first through fastp at Q25 and then through MiXCR, and only productive beta chains were kept. All rows with the same CDR3 protein become a single entry with the most common DNA and genes. TCRdb assigned the V and J calls; the authors' analysis was not used. Here the sample has under 200,000 distinct CDR3 sequences; roughly 10% occur a single time. About 3.5% of the sample is taken by the ten largest.

This clonotype was seen a few times. This receptor's antigen is unknown. No much larger clone is present one base from it, and per-base qualities are unavailable. The CDR3 numbers 14 residues from cysteine through phenylalanine. The CDR3 DNA has 42 bases and is translated from base 1. Per the germline V gene, SGHRS is the CDR1 and YFSETQ is the CDR2. Cut back by 1 base and 1 base, the V and J ends lie 7 bases apart. Results and caveats for the whole study, not just this receptor: Contracting CD4+ clones were found mainly in CM and EM memory subsets, while CD8+ clones were enriched in EMRA. Some responding clones were detected in pre-infection memory, suggesting pre-existing cross-reactive memory T cells joined the SARS-CoV-2 response. Only a couple of mild cases were covered by the study, and larger cohorts that include severe cases with pre-infection samples were considered necessary. Clones that contracted from day 15 to 85 showed balanced CD4/CD8 phenotypes, whereas a second wave of clones that expanded from day 15 to 37 leaned towards CD4+. SARS-CoV-2 specificity of the second-wave clones peaking on day 37 was not confirmed.

PBMCs were isolated by Ficoll-Paque density gradient centrifugation. The source is a man aged 18 to 29 who had mild COVID-19 (a few samples of this study predate the infection). The sample titles of this study are shuffled in the database, so cell type and time point are left out; the donor was told from shared clones. The chain links TRBV5-1 with TRBJ2-3; no D gene can be assigned with confidence. The sample taken for sequencing was PBMCs or a T cell subset sorted from them (not recorded which). DNA sequence: TGCGCCAGCAGCTTGCCACCGGGCACAGATACGCAGTATTTT. Its translation is CASSLPPGTDTQYF.